The rows below give T cell receptor beta chains drawn from one sample of a study of CD8 T cells in Susac syndrome. From the immunoSEQ multiplex PCR reads, TCRdb called clonotypes with MiXCR, one entry per CDR3 protein. Of around 71,000 distinct CDR3 sequences in the sample, just over 90% are singletons; the top ten hold roughly 0.15%. What was sequenced was CD4+ T cells from PBMCs. The receptors shown here come from a human donor with Susac syndrome. Each CDR3 is given with its conserved first and last residue. The D gene is left open where the match is weak. Not every row has a clone size; where given, it reads once, few, many or a size class.

J gene,clone size,V gene,D gene,CDR3 DNA,CDR3 protein
TRBJ1-5,once,TRBV19,-,TGTGCCAGTAGTATTGGACCACTCCGCTCGCGCAATCAGCCCCAGCATTTT,CASSIGPLRSRNQPQHF
TRBJ2-7,-,TRBV19,TRBD1,TGTGCCACCCTGGACAGGGCCTCCTACGAGCAGTACTTC,CATLDRASYEQYF
TRBJ2-1,-,TRBV5-5,TRBD2,TGTGCCAGCAGCTGGGGGGGAGTCTCCTACAATGAGCAGTTCTTC,CASSWGGVSYNEQFF
TRBJ2-5,-,TRBV28,-,TGTGCCAGCAGTTTTCAGCTAATAGAGACCCAGTACTTC,CASSFQLIETQYF
TRBJ2-7,few,TRBV6-2/TRBV6-3,-,TGTGCCAGCAGCTGGACCCTTTCCTACGAGCAGTACTTC,CASSWTLSYEQYF
TRBJ1-5,-,TRBV7-2,-,TGTGCCAGCACCATTCGGCAGGGGAGTCAGCCCCAGCATTTT,CASTIRQGSQPQHF
TRBJ2-5,-,TRBV20-1,-,TGCAGTGCTAGAAGCAGCCAAGAGACCCAGTACTTC,CSARSSQETQYF
TRBJ2-1,-,TRBV7-2,TRBD2,TGTGCCAGCAGCTTAGATGGGACTAGATCTTGGGGGCAGTTCTTC,CASSLDGTRSWGQFF
TRBJ2-5,-,TRBV6-6,-,TGTGCCAGCAGTCCGTCCAACAGGGAGGAGACCCAGTACTTC,CASSPSNREETQYF
TRBJ2-7,-,TRBV7-2,-,TGTGCCAGCAGAATTTTTGGACGTGCCGACGAGCAGTACTTC,CASRIFGRADEQYF
TRBJ2-1,-,TRBV12-5,TRBD1,TGTGCTAGTGCAGGGGGCGATTTTGATGAGCAGTTCTTC,CASAGGDFDEQFF
TRBJ1-5,-,TRBV19,-,TGTGCCAGTAGTAAGTCAGCCTTTAGCAATCAGCCCCAGCATTTT,CASSKSAFSNQPQHF
TRBJ2-5,-,TRBV29-1,TRBD1,TGCAGCGTGGGGGGCCGGGACAGGGTGCAAGAGACCCAGTACTTC,CSVGGRDRVQETQYF
TRBJ2-3,once,TRBV5-1,-,TGCGCCAGCAGCTTGGCCGGTAATCCAGCAGGAGATACGCAGTATTTT,CASSLAGNPAGDTQYF
TRBJ1-2,once,TRBV29-1,-,TGCAGCGTTGAAGGAGGAACAGGGACGGTTTCTGGCTACACCTTC,CSVEGGTGTVSGYTF
TRBJ2-7,-,TRBV5-6,TRBD1,TGTGCCAGCAGCTTGGTGGGACAGGGGGCCTACGAGCAGTACTTC,CASSLVGQGAYEQYF
TRBJ2-1,-,TRBV5-4,TRBD1,TGTGCCAGCAGCAGGGGGCCGGCTTACCCCAGCTCCTACAATGAGCAGTTCTTC,CASSRGPAYPSSYNEQFF
TRBJ2-5,once,TRBV6-6,TRBD2,TGTGCCAGCAGTTCCCGGACTAGCGGGGAGCAAGAGACCCAGTACTTC,CASSSRTSGEQETQYF
TRBJ1-2,-,TRBV12-3/TRBV12-4,-,TGTGCCAGCAGTTTTCGATGGGGCTACACCTTC,CASSFRWGYTF
TRBJ2-7,few,TRBV28,TRBD1,TGTGCCAGCAGTCGGGACAGGGGGTCGGACGAGCAGTACTTC,CASSRDRGSDEQYF
TRBJ1-3,-,TRBV7-8,-,TGTGCCAGCGCTTGGGGCTCTGGAAACACCATATATTTT,CASAWGSGNTIYF
TRBJ1-5,-,TRBV10-3,-,TGTGCCATCAGGAGCGGCGAAGGAGTTAATCAGCCCCAGCATTTT,CAIRSGEGVNQPQHF
TRBJ2-7,once,TRBV12-3/TRBV12-4,TRBD1,TGTGCCAGCACAAACAGGGGGCATAGGTCCTACGAGCAGTACTTC,CASTNRGHRSYEQYF
TRBJ1-1,-,TRBV7-3,-,TGTGCCAGCAGCTTAGTAAGGGACACTGAAGCTTTCTTT,CASSLVRDTEAFF
TRBJ2-3,-,TRBV6-2/TRBV6-3,-,TGTGCCAGCAATGCCGGGGCCACAGATACGCAGTATTTT,CASNAGATDTQYF
TRBJ1-4,-,TRBV30,-,TGTGCCTGGGATCGGGGACCGGACGAGAATGAAAAACTGTTTTTT,CAWDRGPDENEKLFF
TRBJ2-1,-,TRBV6-2/TRBV6-3,TRBD2,TGTGCCAGCACCCCCTTGCGGACTAGCGGGTTACATGAGCAGTTCTTC,CASTPLRTSGLHEQFF
TRBJ2-7,-,TRBV7-2,-,TGTGCCAGCAGCTTAGTAGTTAGATACTACGAGCAGTACTTC,CASSLVVRYYEQYF